A selection of T cell receptor gamma chains follows, all from one sample in a study of Vδ1+ human thymocytes. TCRdb re-called the multiplex PCR reads with CATT. Of 36,000 or so gamma-chain clones in the sample, around 20% were seen once. Sequences were obtained from Vdelta1+ gamma-delta thymocytes from the thymus. These receptors were collected from a girl less than two years old who had congenital heart surgery. The CDR3 runs from the conserved cysteine through the conserved F or W. Clone size is not always given. Where it is, it says once, few, many or a class for expanded clones.

J gene	clone size	V gene	CDR3 protein	CDR3 DNA
TRGJ1/TRGJ2	-	TRGV8	CATWAQPYYKKLF	TGTGCCACCTGGGCCCAACCTTATTATAAGAAACTCTTT
TRGJ1/TRGJ2	few	TRGV8	CATWDRSYKKLF	TGTGCCACCTGGGATAGGTCTTATAAGAAACTCTTT
TRGJ1/TRGJ2	few	TRGV8	CATWDIGKLF	TGTGCCACCTGGGATATTGGGAAACTCTTT
TRGJ1/TRGJ2	few	TRGV9	CALWAYYKKLF	TGTGCCTTGTGGGCATATTATAAGAAACTCTTT
TRGJ1/TRGJ2	once	TRGV9	CALWEPAGGYKKLF	TGTGCCTTGTGGGAGCCCGCTGGGGGATATAAGAAACTCTTT
TRGJ1/TRGJ2	-	TRGV8	CATWEKEVF	TGTGCCACCTGGGAGAAGGAGGTCTTT
TRGJ1/TRGJ2	medium-sized	TRGV3	CATWDRRYYKKLF	TGTGCCACCTGGGACAGGCGTTATTATAAGAAACTCTTT
TRGJ1/TRGJ2	-	TRGV4	CATWDGQFPKKLF	TGTGCCACCTGGGATGGGCAGTTCCCCAAGAAACTCTTT
TRGJ1/TRGJ2	-	TRGV3	CATWDSYYKKLF	TGTGCCACCTGGGACTCATATTATAAGAAACTCTTT
TRGJ1/TRGJ2	-	TRGV5	CATWDRPLEKKLF	TGTGCCACCTGGGACAGGCCACTGGAGAAGAAACTCTTT
TRGJ1/TRGJ2	once	TRGV8	CATWDLPNYYKKLF	TGTGCCACCTGGGATCTTCCGAATTATTATAAGAAACTCTTT
TRGJ1/TRGJ2	few	TRGV4	CATWDAGYKKLF	TGTGCCACCTGGGATGCCGGCTATAAGAAACTCTTT
TRGJ1/TRGJ2	-	TRGV2	CATWDGPPLKKLF	TGTGCCACCTGGGACGGGCCCCCCCTTAAGAAACTCTTT
TRGJ1/TRGJ2	-	TRGV8	CATWDMVAKLF	TGTGCCACCTGGGATATGGTTGCGAAACTCTTT
TRGJ1/TRGJ2	-	TRGV3	CATWDVGYKKLF	TGTGCCACCTGGGACGTAGGATATAAGAAACTCTTT
TRGJP1	-	TRGV2	CATWDGQGTTGWFKIF	TGTGCCACCTGGGACGGGCAAGGTACCACTGGTTGGTTCAAGATATTT
TRGJ1/TRGJ2	-	TRGV8	CATWDRRGYKKLF	TGTGCCACCTGGGATAGGCGTGGATATAAGAAACTCTTT
TRGJ1/TRGJ2	few	TRGV4	CATWDGRLDYYKKLF	TGTGCCACCTGGGATGGTCGGCTGGATTATTATAAGAAACTCTTT
TRGJP2	few	TRGV9	CALWEDSDWIKTF	TGTGCCTTGTGGGAGGACAGCGATTGGATCAAGACGTTT
TRGJP1	-	TRGV9	CTLWEVSTGWFKIF	TGTACCTTGTGGGAGGTGTCCACTGGTTGGTTCAAGATATTT
TRGJ1/TRGJ2	-	TRGV4	CATWEPSMKLF	TGTGCCACCTGGGAACCCTCTATGAAACTCTTT
TRGJ1/TRGJ2	-	TRGV2	CATWDGPPFYYKKLF	TGTGCCACCTGGGACGGCCCTCCTTTTTATTATAAGAAACTCTTT
TRGJ1/TRGJ2	few	TRGV8	CATWPQNYYKKLF	TGTGCCACCTGGCCACAGAATTATTATAAGAAACTCTTT
TRGJ1/TRGJ2	-	TRGV2	CATAEQLKKKLF	TGTGCCACCGCGGAACAGCTGAAAAAGAAACTCTTT
TRGJP2	medium-sized	TRGV2	CATWDGPGSDWIKTF	TGTGCCACCTGGGACGGGCCGGGTAGTGATTGGATCAAGACGTTT
TRGJ1/TRGJ2	few	TRGV4	CATWDGRQKKLF	TGTGCCACCTGGGATGGGCGTCAGAAGAAACTCTTT
TRGJ1/TRGJ2	-	TRGV3	CATWDRQNGYKKLF	TGTGCCACCTGGGACAGGCAGAACGGTTATAAGAAACTCTTT
TRGJ1/TRGJ2	few	TRGV2	CATWELDYKKLF	TGTGCTACCTGGGAACTAGATTATAAGAAACTCTTT
TRGJ1/TRGJ2	few	TRGV9	CALWEGDYYKKLF	TGTGCCTTGTGGGAGGGTGATTATTATAAGAAACTCTTT
TRGJ1/TRGJ2	-	TRGV3	CATWDRLTNKKLF	TGTGCCACCTGGGACAGGCTTACTAATAAGAAACTCTTT
TRGJP2	few	TRGV2	CATWSDSSDWIKTF	TGTGCCACCTGGTCTGATAGTAGTGATTGGATCAAGACGTTT
TRGJ1/TRGJ2	-	TRGV3	CATWDASYKKLF	TGTGCCACCTGGGACGCATCCTATAAGAAACTCTTT